Shown below are 27 T cell receptor beta chains from a single sample sequenced in a study of blood T cell repertoires in COVID-19 (TCRdb year 2020). Library method: the immunoSEQ multiplex PCR assay. TCRdb's version of the immuneACCESS table is confined to in-frame rearrangements and falls short of the full clone set. An unresolved V gene accounts for under half of the shortfall where checked; the remainder is of unknown origin. For this sample there are fewer than 180,000 clones; around four fifths appear just once. The ten largest account for 2.2% of the sample. The sample consisted of peripheral blood. The receptor set was obtained from a man in his sixties or seventies with acute or convalescent COVID-19.

The gene calls are TRBV28 and TRBJ2-2; 8 positions match TRBD1. Germline V gene data show CDR1 as MDHEN and CDR2 as SYDVKM. This CDR3 has 15 residues. Unmatched junction bases numbered 9, after V lost 6 bases and J lost 6 bases. The CDR3, as DNA: TGTGCCAGCAGCCGAGGACAGGGTCAAGCCGGGGAGCTGTTTTTT. This gives the protein CASSRGQGQAGELFF. The entire variable domain, with the rest obtained from reference TRBV28 and TRBJ2-2, is as follows: DVKVTQSSRYLVKRTGEKVFLECVQDMDHENMFWYRQDPGLGLRLIYFSYDVKMKEKGDIPEGYSVSREKKERFSLILESASTNQTSMYLCASSRGQGQAGELFFGEGSRLTVL.

The chain employs TRBV7-9 and TRBJ1-3; D not certain. CDR1 is SEHNR and CDR2 is FQNEAQ in the germline V gene (reference sequence). Trimming stripped 3 bases from V and 2 bases from J, with 8 bases between. The CDR3 extends over 14 amino acids. The CDR3: CASSFEGTGNTIYF. The CDR3 DNA reads as TGTGCCAGCAGCTTCGAGGGTACTGGAAACACCATATATTTT. Based on the CDR3 plus reference TRBV7-9 and TRBJ1-3, the full variable domain is DTGVSQNPRHKITKRGQNVTFRCDPISEHNRLYWYRQTLGQGPEFLTYFQNEAQLEKSRLLSDRFSAERPKGSFSTLEIQRTEQGDSAMYLCASSFEGTGNTIYFGEGSWLTVV.

This chain uses TRBV6-6 with TRBJ2-2; D gene uncertain. V lost 8 bases and J lost 6, with 19 bases in between. This CDR3 is built from 15 residues. Germline CDR1 MNHNY, CDR2 SVGAGI (reference sequence). The CDR3 bases are TGTGCCAGCGCGGAGATGGCTCGATATGCCGGGGAGCTGTTTTTT. It yields the protein CASAEMARYAGELFF.

To note about this clone: Other DNA sequences of this sample code for an identical CDR3. J is TRBJ2-3 and V is TRBV11-2, with D unresolved. This CDR3 contains 11 residues. CDR1 and CDR2 (germline): SGHAT, FQNNGV. The V gene lost 5 bases and the J gene lost 2 bases, with 2 bases spanning the gap. The CDR3 spells CASSHTDTQYF. CDR3 nucleotide sequence: TGTGCCAGCAGCCACACAGATACGCAGTATTTT.

This clone was observed once. The rearrangement uses TRBV28 and TRBJ2-7; possibly TRBD1 for D (6 bases). CDR3 length: 16 amino acids. Trimming pared 3 bases from V and 4 bases from J, leaving 19 bases between. Germline CDR1 is MDHEN and CDR2 is SYDVKM. The CDR3 protein is CASSLAPLQGMYEQYF. The CDR3 DNA reads TGTGCCAGCAGTTTGGCCCCCCTACAGGGAATGTACGAGCAGTACTTC.

The genes are TRBV5-1 and TRBJ1-3; D remains ambiguous. With 3 bases removed from V and 0 bases from J, the gap between germline ends came to 13 bases. Germline V gives CDR1 SGHRS, CDR2 YFSETQ. The length of the CDR3 is 16 residues. The CDR3 DNA reads as TGCGCCAGCAGCTGGACGCCGGGGTCCTCTGGAAACACCATATATTTT. Protein sequence: CASSWTPGSSGNTIYF.

The table lists this clone with a few counts. This chain uses TRBV7-9 with TRBJ2-1; 7 bases match TRBD1. V was clipped by 6 bases and J by 6 bases; unmatched bases: 8. The length of the CDR3 is 14 residues. Germline values: CDR1 SEHNR, CDR2 FQNEAQ (reference sequence). Written as DNA, the CDR3 is TGTGCCAGCAGGTCGAGGGGGCCAAGCAATGAGCAGTTCTTC. This codes for CASRSRGPSNEQFF.

This chain joins TRBV11-3 and TRBJ2-3; 12 nucleotides align to TRBD1. Germline trimming cut 6 bases from V and 0 bases from J; bases unmatched to any gene: 7. CDR1 SGHNT and CDR2 YENEEA come from the germline V gene. The CDR3 totals 17 residues. CDR3 residues: CASSPGTGGKSTDTQYF. CDR3 bases: TGTGCCAGCAGTCCCGGGACAGGGGGCAAGAGCACAGATACGCAGTATTTT.

The genes are TRBV7-2 and TRBJ2-5; D gene unclear. Trimming shortened V by 2 bases and J by 5 bases, and 6 bases separated the two germline ends. This CDR3 contains 12 residues. Germline V gives CDR1 SGHTA, CDR2 FQGNSA. CDR3 protein: CASSLSEETQYF. The CDR3, as DNA: TGTGCCAGCAGCTTAAGTGAGGAGACCCAGTACTTC.

The rearrangement joins TRBV24-1 to TRBJ2-2; TRBD1 might be the D (6 bases). Germline assignment: CDR1 KGHDR and CDR2 SFDVKD. With 1 base removed from V and 1 base from J, the gap between germline ends came to 9 bases. The CDR3 runs to 16 residues. The CDR3 bases are TGTGCCACCAGTGATTTCGGCAGGGGGAACACCGGGGAGCTGTTTTTT. Amino acids: CATSDFGRGNTGELFF.

As to this clone: Other DNA sequences in the same sample also yield this CDR3. The rearrangement links TRBV5-1 to TRBJ1-1; D is possibly TRBD1 (5 bases). The CDR3 has 14 amino acids. Trimming removed 3 bases from V and 1 base from J, with 10 bases in between. Germline V gives CDR1 SGHRS, CDR2 YFSETQ. CDR3 sequence: CASSSGQPNTEAFF. CDR3 DNA: TGCGCCAGCAGCTCCGGACAACCGAACACTGAAGCTTTCTTT.

The rearrangement uses TRBV28 and TRBJ2-7, with 10 bases matching TRBD2. The V segment lost 8 bases and the J segment 5 bases; nucleotides outside the gene matches: 9. Looked up from germline, CDR1 is MDHEN and CDR2 is SYDVKM. The CDR3 length is 14 residues. The CDR3 nucleotides are TGTGCCAGCGGAAGCGGGGGGGCAGTCGACGAGCAGTACTTC. It is translated as CASGSGGAVDEQYF.

This chain connects TRBV28 to TRBJ1-1, with TRBD1 matching over 9 bases. J was trimmed by 11 bases and V by 4 bases; bases with no gene match: 8. Germline values: CDR1 MDHEN, CDR2 SYDVKM. CDR3 size: 13 residues. In nucleotides, the CDR3 is TGTGCCAGCAGTTCGGGACAGGGTATCAAGGCTTTCTTT. Translation gives CASSSGQGIKAFF. Complete variable domain (other parts from reference TRBV28 and TRBJ1-1): DVKVTQSSRYLVKRTGEKVFLECVQDMDHENMFWYRQDPGLGLRLIYFSYDVKMKEKGDIPEGYSVSREKKERFSLILESASTNQTSMYLCASSSGQGIKAFFGQGTRLTVV.

V gene TRBV27 combines with J gene TRBJ1-1; D ambiguous. CDR3 length equals 13 residues. Germline V gives CDR1 MNHEY, CDR2 SMNVEV (reference sequence). V lost 5 bases and J lost 1, with 8 bases in between. CDR3 in amino acids: CASSPRRNTEAFF. CDR3 sequence (DNA): TGTGCCAGCAGTCCTAGGCGGAACACTGAAGCTTTCTTT.

This sequence joins TRBV24-1 and TRBJ2-7; 11 bases map to TRBD1. The CDR3 has 17 amino acids. Germline values: CDR1 KGHDR, CDR2 SFDVKD. V lost 4 bases, J lost 3 bases, and 10 bases stayed unmatched. CDR3 loop: CATSDASRDRGFYEQYF. The DNA for the CDR3 is TGTGCCACCAGTGACGCTTCACGGGACAGGGGGTTCTACGAGCAGTACTTC.

The chain combines TRBV9 with TRBJ1-3; D gene unclear. The CDR3 extends over 14 amino acids. CDR1 SGDLS and CDR2 YYNGEE come from the germline V gene. V shed 1 base and J shed 4 bases, with 9 bases lying between them. The CDR3 bases are TGTGCCAGCAGCGTATCGGGGATCGGAAACACCATATATTTT. It codes for CASSVSGIGNTIYF.

V is TRBV28 and J is TRBJ2-7, with TRBD1 matching 9 bases. CDR3 length equals 14 residues. The germline V gene encodes CDR1 MDHEN and CDR2 SYDVKM. V shed 6 bases and J 3 bases; nucleotides not matched to a gene: 6. The CDR3 region has the DNA TGTGCCAGCAGCCGGGGGACAGGGAACTACGAGCAGTACTTC. Encoded protein: CASSRGTGNYEQYF.

This chain uses TRBV30 with TRBJ1-6; 9 nucleotides agree with TRBD1. CDR1 and CDR2 (germline): GTSNPN, SVGIG (reference sequence). J gave up 2 bases and V 0 bases, and 5 bases lay outside the gene matches. This CDR3 has 17 residues. The CDR3 DNA follows: TGTGCCTGGAGTGTACAGGGGGCAGGGACCTATAATTCACCCCTCCACTTT. Residues: CAWSVQGAGTYNSPLHF.

The chain recombines TRBV18 with TRBJ1-3; D gene unclear. Deletions cut 0 bases from V and 4 bases from J, with 4 bases between. The CDR3 is 13 residues long. The V gene's germline CDR1 is KGHSH and CDR2 LQKENI. CDR3 in amino acids: CASSPPGGNTIYF. The CDR3, as DNA: TGTGCCAGCTCACCACCTGGCGGAAACACCATATATTTT.

This clone was found once. The chain recombines TRBV19 with TRBJ2-3, with a tentative D call TRBD1 (5 bases). Germline CDR1 LNHDA, CDR2 SQIVND (reference sequence). The CDR3 runs to 14 residues. The V gene lost 7 bases and the J gene lost 1 base, with 12 bases spanning the gap. Here the CDR3 reads CASTRSGRTDTQYF. CDR3 DNA: TGTGCCAGTACCCGGTCAGGGCGCACAGATACGCAGTATTTT.

This clone turned up a few times. The chain couples TRBV7-8 to TRBJ1-1; D gene ambiguous. Germline V lookup: CDR1 SGHVS, CDR2 FQNEAQ. This CDR3 has 14 residues. V lost 2 bases to trimming and J lost 4 bases, with 11 bases between them. DNA for the CDR3: TGTGCCAGCAGCTTATCGGTGGGGAGCACTGAAGCTTTCTTT. Amino acid sequence: CASSLSVGSTEAFF.

The chain couples TRBV7-9 to TRBJ1-5; D not certain. V shed 5 bases and J shed 5 bases, with 13 bases lying between them. Germline CDR1 reads SEHNR; CDR2 reads FQNEAQ (reference sequence). This CDR3 contains 14 residues. CDR3 protein: CASSPLGDHQPQHF. The CDR3 DNA is TGTGCCAGCAGCCCCCTCGGGGATCATCAGCCCCAGCATTTT.

This clone was observed a single time. The J gene is TRBJ2-3, the V gene TRBV5-4; 7 bases align to TRBD2. This CDR3 is 15 amino acids long. The germline V gene encodes CDR1 SGHNT and CDR2 YYREEE (reference sequence). J was trimmed by 0 bases and V by 4 bases; bases with no gene match: 5. The CDR3 region is CASSNRLASTDTQYF. CDR3 DNA sequence: TGTGCCAGCAGCAACCGACTAGCTAGCACAGATACGCAGTATTTT.

The chain couples TRBV5-1 to TRBJ2-3; 12 bases line up with TRBD2. Germline-derived CDR1 and CDR2 are SGHRS and YFSETQ. The CDR3 is 18 amino acids. With 1 base clipped from V and 4 bases from J, the junction kept 10 bases outside the gene matches. The CDR3 bases are TGCGCCAGCAGCTTGAGGGCTAGCGGGGGGGCCGATGCAGATACGCAGTATTTT. Translated: CASSLRASGGADADTQYF.

The chain carries TRBV5-8 and TRBJ2-5, with D possibly matching TRBD1 (5 bases). Between the trimmed V and J ends, which lost 4 bases and 1 base, there was a span of 14 bases. CDR1 and CDR2 (germline): SGHTS, YDEGEE. The CDR3 runs to 15 residues. The CDR3 DNA is TGTGCCAGCAGCCGCTATCAGGGTAGCCAAGAGACCCAGTACTTC. Encoded protein: CASSRYQGSQETQYF.

The chain links TRBV5-1 to TRBJ2-2, with D perhaps TRBD2 (5 bases). V was clipped by 4 bases and J by 2 bases, with 12 bases between them. Looked up from germline, CDR1 is SGHRS and CDR2 is YFSETQ. This CDR3 has 15 residues. CDR3 coding DNA: TGCGCCAGCAGCGGGCTAGCAGATAACACCGGGGAGCTGTTTTTT. Residues: CASSGLADNTGELFF.

This clone appeared once. The chain has TRBV7-9 and TRBJ2-7, with TRBD2 matching 14 bases. Unmatched junction bases numbered 10, after V lost 5 bases and J lost 4 bases. Germline lookup yields CDR1 SEHNR and CDR2 FQNEAQ (reference sequence). The CDR3 spans 17 residues. DNA for the CDR3: TGTGCCAGCAGCCCGACTAGCGGGGGGGCCTGGATTTACGAGCAGTACTTC. Translating it yields CASSPTSGGAWIYEQYF.